The 20 T cell receptor beta chains reported below all come from one sample, sequenced in a study of blood T cell repertoires in COVID-19. Sequencing was performed with immunoSEQ multiplex PCR; in TCRdb, only in-frame clones are kept and a portion is missing. The data contain 300,000 to 350,000 clones, roughly 90% of them singletons. Sequencing was performed on peripheral blood. These receptors all come from a man aged 30-40 years with COVID-19, enrolled during active disease.

This clone was seen only a few times. The chain combines TRBV4-1 with TRBJ1-5, with D unresolved. Between the trimmed V and J ends, which lost 0 bases and 2 bases, there was a span of 2 bases. Germline V CDR1 and CDR2: MGHRA, YSYEKL. This CDR3 has 13 amino acids. CDR3 DNA: TGCGCCAGCAGCCAAGACGGCAATCAGCCCCAGCATTTT. Translation: CASSQDGNQPQHF.

This clone was observed once. The rearrangement links TRBV27 to TRBJ2-7; 11 bases are shared with TRBD2. The trim removed 6 bases at V and 10 bases at J, leaving 8 bases unmatched. The CDR3 totals 13 residues. CDR1 MNHEY and CDR2 SMNVEV come from the germline V gene (reference sequence). DNA of the CDR3: TGTGCCAGCAGCCTGACTAGCGGGGCTGCCCAGTACTTC. Residues: CASSLTSGAAQYF.

This sequence joins TRBV2 and TRBJ2-6; the D is unclear. V was shortened by 6 bases and J by 2 bases, with 8 bases between the two germline ends. Germline CDR1 reads SNHLY; CDR2 reads FYNNEI. The CDR3 consists of 14 residues. The CDR3 is CASRVTAGANVLTF. The CDR3 DNA sequence: TGTGCCAGCAGGGTAACAGCTGGGGCCAACGTCCTGACTTTC.

The V gene is TRBV28, the J gene TRBJ2-3; 7 bases are a match to TRBD2. The CDR3 covers 18 residues. CDR1 is MDHEN, CDR2 SYDVKM, per germline. With 3 bases clipped from V and 2 bases from J, the junction kept 14 bases outside the gene matches. This chain's CDR3 is CASSFSLPLAVYTDTQYF. As DNA, the CDR3 is TGTGCCAGCAGTTTCTCGCTTCCTCTAGCGGTTTACACAGATACGCAGTATTTT.

The chain recombines TRBV7-2 with TRBJ1-1, with TRBD1 matching 7 bases. Germline lookup yields CDR1 SGHTA and CDR2 FQGNSA. V shed 3 bases and J 3 bases; nucleotides not matched to a gene: 4. The CDR3 consists of 14 residues. CDR3 in DNA: TGTGCCAGCAGCTTGTACAGGGGAGACACTGAAGCTTTCTTT. It translates to CASSLYRGDTEAFF. Full variable domain (remainder filled in from reference TRBV7-2 and TRBJ1-1): GAGVSQSPSNKVTEKGKDVELRCDPISGHTALYWYRQSLGQGLEFLIYFQGNSAPDKSGLPSDRFSAERTGGSVSTLTIQRTQQEDSAVYLCASSLYRGDTEAFFGQGTRLTVV.

The chain combines TRBV18 with TRBJ2-3; 7 bases agree with TRBD1. The germline gives CDR1 KGHSH, CDR2 LQKENI. The CDR3 covers 13 residues. J was trimmed by 4 bases and V by 4 bases; bases with no gene match: 2. CDR3 sequence (DNA): TGTGCCAGCTCACTGGGACAGTCAGATACGCAGTATTTT. Translated: CASSLGQSDTQYF.

The chain carries TRBV7-6 and TRBJ1-4; D is undetermined. There are 16 residues in the CDR3. V gave up 1 base and J gave up 7 bases, with 16 bases separating them. CDR1 SGHVS and CDR2 FNYEAQ come from the germline V gene. The CDR3: CASSLEARGFGEKLFF. The CDR3 DNA is TGTGCCAGCAGCTTAGAAGCTCGGGGTTTCGGTGAAAAACTGTTTTTT. Using reference TRBV7-6 and TRBJ1-4 for the parts outside the CDR3, the full variable domain is GAGVSQSPRYKVTKRGQDVALRCDPISGHVSLYWYRQALGQGPEFLTYFNYEAQQDKSGLPNDRFSAERPEGSISTLTIQRTEQRDSAMYRCASSLEARGFGEKLFFGSGTQLSVL.

This chain connects TRBV7-9 to TRBJ2-1; 15 bases are a match to TRBD2. CDR1 SEHNR and CDR2 FQNEAQ come from the germline V gene (reference sequence). V lost 3 bases and J lost 8; bases outside the gene matches: 8. The CDR3 runs 17 residues. CDR3 region: CASSLPLGLAGGDEQFF. CDR3 nucleotide sequence: TGTGCCAGCAGCTTGCCCCTCGGACTAGCGGGGGGGGATGAGCAGTTCTTC.

J is TRBJ1-1 and V is TRBV6-5; D is ambiguous. The CDR3 has 15 residues. Per the germline V gene, CDR1 is MNHEY and CDR2 is SVGAGI. The ends were cut back, 7 bases at V and 0 bases at J, with 15 bases in the middle. Written as DNA, the CDR3 is TGTGCCAGCAAAGTTAGCGACCCTATGAACACTGAAGCTTTCTTT. Translation gives CASKVSDPMNTEAFF.

The gene calls are TRBV5-6 and TRBJ1-1; TRBD1 agrees at 9 bases. CDR3 length: 14 amino acids. Germline assignment: CDR1 SGHDT and CDR2 YYEEEE. With 2 bases clipped from V and 3 bases from J, the junction kept 2 bases outside the gene matches. CDR3 region: CASSFGTGYTEAFF. DNA for the CDR3: TGTGCCAGCAGCTTTGGGACAGGGTACACTGAAGCTTTCTTT.

The table lists this clone with a count of one. The chain couples TRBV27 to TRBJ1-2; 7 nucleotides align to TRBD1. Germline CDR1 and CDR2: MNHEY and SMNVEV (reference sequence). CDR3 size: 15 residues. J was trimmed by 4 bases and V by 6 bases; bases with no gene match: 11. The CDR3: CASRELSTGVYGYTF. In nucleotides, the CDR3 is TGTGCCAGCAGGGAACTATCAACAGGGGTCTATGGCTACACCTTC.

The chain couples TRBV15 to TRBJ1-5; tentatively, D is TRBD1 (5 bases). V lost 3 bases and J lost 1, with 7 bases in between. This CDR3 spans 14 amino acids. CDR1 is LNHNV, CDR2 YYDKDF, per germline (reference sequence). The CDR3 region is CATSSQGSNQPQHF. CDR3 coding DNA: TGTGCCACCAGCAGCCAGGGAAGCAATCAGCCCCAGCATTTT.

The sample holds one count of this clone. V gene TRBV27 combines with J gene TRBJ2-3; 15 nucleotides match TRBD2. The CDR3 runs 17 residues. CDR1 MNHEY and CDR2 SMNVEV come from the germline V gene (reference sequence). V lost 4 bases to trimming and J lost 6 bases; unmatched junction nucleotides: 8. CDR3 in DNA: TGTGCCAGCAGTTCAGGACTAGCGGGGGGGCCTGGGGATACGCAGTATTTT. The encoded protein is CASSSGLAGGPGDTQYF.

This rearrangement joins TRBV21-1 to TRBJ1-1; the tabulated D call, TRBD1, remains unverified against the DNA. TRBV21-1 is deemed a pseudogene. There are 16 residues in the CDR3. The CDR3 protein is CASSDRKNRGRAEAFF. For the CDR3, the DNA is TGTGCCAGCAGCGACCGAAAAAACAGGGGAAGAGCTGAAGCTTTCTTT.

The rearrangement links TRBV6-6 to TRBJ1-1; no definite D call. This CDR3 is built from 13 residues. Germline V gene lookup returns CDR1 MNHNY and CDR2 SVGAGI (reference sequence). With 2 bases removed from V and 3 bases from J, the gap between germline ends came to 7 bases. CDR3 in amino acids: CASSYREHTEAFF. CDR3 nucleotide sequence: TGTGCCAGCAGTTACCGGGAGCACACTGAAGCTTTCTTT.

Here the CDR3 reads CASSTRNAEAFF. The CDR3 bases are TGTGCCAGCAGCACGCGGAATGCTGAAGCTTTCTTT. V is TRBV11-2 and J is TRBJ1-1; no definite D call. V was trimmed by 5 bases and J by 6 bases, leaving 10 bases between them. The CDR3 length is 12 residues. The germline V gene has CDR1 SGHAT and CDR2 FQNNGV.

The chain joins TRBV14 to TRBJ1-2; D gene uncertain. Germline V gives CDR1 SGHDN, CDR2 FVKESK. The CDR3 has 16 amino acids. The V gene lost 0 bases and the J gene lost 6 bases, with 17 bases spanning the gap. The CDR3 protein is CASSQDTGSPINGYTF. CDR3 DNA sequence: TGTGCCAGCAGCCAAGATACCGGGAGTCCAATTAATGGCTACACCTTC.

CDR3 loop: CASRDPGLAQYF. The DNA of the CDR3 is TGTGCCAGCAGGGATCCAGGACTAGCGCAGTATTTT. The V and J genes are TRBV27 and TRBJ2-3; 7 bases are shared with TRBD2. The germline gives CDR1 MNHEY, CDR2 SMNVEV (reference sequence). With 6 bases clipped from V and 10 bases from J, the junction kept 7 bases outside the gene matches. The CDR3 has 12 amino acids.

This chain uses TRBV5-1 with TRBJ1-1, with D possibly being TRBD1 (6 bases). CDR3 length: 13 amino acids. From germline, CDR1 is SGHRS and CDR2 YFSETQ. V was trimmed by 4 bases and J by 4 bases, leaving 11 bases between them. The CDR3 DNA is TGCGCCAGCAGCCTCATCAGGGGCACTGAAGCTTTCTTT. Encoded protein: CASSLIRGTEAFF.

The chain joins TRBV2 to TRBJ2-2; D possibly corresponds to TRBD2 (5 bases). The V gene's germline CDR1 is SNHLY and CDR2 FYNNEI. Trimming took off 10 bases at V and 1 base at J, with 19 bases between the two ends. CDR3 length: 16 amino acids. The CDR3 coding sequence is TGTGCCACCCTATACCGAGGACGGGAGAACACCGGGGAGCTGTTTTTT. Translation gives CATLYRGRENTGELFF.